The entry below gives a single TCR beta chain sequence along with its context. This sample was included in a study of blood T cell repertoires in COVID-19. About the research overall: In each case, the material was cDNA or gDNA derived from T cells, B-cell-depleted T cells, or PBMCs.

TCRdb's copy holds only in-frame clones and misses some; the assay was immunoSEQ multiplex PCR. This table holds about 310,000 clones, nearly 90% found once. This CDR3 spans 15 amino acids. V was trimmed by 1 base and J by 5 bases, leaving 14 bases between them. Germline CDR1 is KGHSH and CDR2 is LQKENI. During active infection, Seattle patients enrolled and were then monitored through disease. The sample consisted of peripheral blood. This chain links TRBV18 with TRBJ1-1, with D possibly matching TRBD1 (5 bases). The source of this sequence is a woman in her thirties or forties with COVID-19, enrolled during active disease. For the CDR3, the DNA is TGTGCCAGCTCACCACGGGGGGGTGATTCAACTGAAGCTTTCTTT. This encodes CASSPRGGDSTEAFF. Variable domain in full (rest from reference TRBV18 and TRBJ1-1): NAGVMQNPRHLVRRRGQEARLRCSPMKGHSHVYWYRQLPEEGLKFMVYLQKENIIDESGMPKERFSAEFPKEGPSILRIQQVVRGDSAAYFCASSPRGGDSTEAFFGQGTRLTVV.